What follows is one T cell receptor (beta chain) and its context. The CDR3 extends over 14 amino acids. With 3 bases removed from V and 4 bases from J, the gap between germline ends came to 9 bases. The germline V gene has CDR1 MDHEN and CDR2 SYDVKM. Amplified regions were TCR beta CDR3 sequences from RNA transcripts. The TCR CDR3 was amplified in a first-round RT-PCR using the HTBI primer set. MiXCR was run by TCRdb on the multiplex PCR reads, yielding one entry per CDR3 protein. The sample gives under 400,000 distinct CDR3 sequences, 18% of which show up once; around 47% is in the top ten. This sample is part of a study of T cells in Graves' hyperthyroidism and ophthalmopathy.

The source material was blood. The sequence derives from a woman between 50 and 59 years old with Graves' hyperthyroidism. The chain couples TRBV28 to TRBJ2-2; no definite D call. The CDR3 reads CASSLGPLTGELFF. The CDR3, as DNA: TGTGCCAGCAGTTTGGGCCCGCTCACCGGGGAGCTGTTTTTT.